This note documents a single T cell receptor (beta chain) sequence. Its antigen is as yet unknown. Looked up from germline, CDR1 is MNHNS and CDR2 is SASEGT. The CDR3 has 14 amino acids. Deletions cut 7 bases from V and 3 bases from J, with 15 bases between. Reasons for excluding patients were uncontrolled infection, other autoimmune disease, pregnancy or lactation. Blood was drawn at first hyperthyroidism diagnosis, before any ophthalmopathy symptoms. What was amplified from RNA transcripts were TCR beta CDR3 regions. During a first-round RT-PCR of the TCR CDR3, the HTBI primer set was used. MiXCR was run by TCRdb on the multiplex PCR reads, yielding one entry per CDR3 protein. The data contain nearly 600,000 distinct CDR3 sequences, approximately 14% of them singletons. This sample is part of a study of T cells in Graves' hyperthyroidism and ophthalmopathy. On the study more broadly: Peripheral blood draws took place at initial diagnosis, ahead of any treatment.

Study results and limitations: A median approximately 6.8 months before onset, the model predicted ophthalmopathy.

This clonotype originated in a woman in her twenties or thirties with Graves' hyperthyroidism that later progressed to Graves' ophthalmopathy. V and J are TRBV6-1 and TRBJ1-2; D gene unclear. Sequencing was carried out using blood. CDR3: CASTTYATYYGYTF. CDR3 bases: TGTGCCAGCACCACTTACGCCACTTACTATGGCTACACCTTC.